This T cell receptor beta chain was sequenced for a study of OX40 agonist ivuxolimab in advanced cancers. The CDR3 spans 13 residues. Per germline, CDR1 SQVTM and CDR2 ANQGSEA. V dropped 6 bases and J dropped 3; count of bases not matched to a gene: 2. The method was immunoSEQ multiplex PCR; TCRdb's version includes in-frame clones alone and lacks a portion of them. This repertoire shows about 26,000 clones, more than 80% found once; its top ten account for 34%. Blood got drawn at baseline, again on cycle 4 day 1, and then on cycle 7 day 1. Here the sequenced sample was CD4+ or CD8+ T cells sorted from blood, taken in a trial of the OX40 agonist ivuxolimab. The V call is TRBV29-1, the J call TRBJ2-1, with TRBD1 matching 10 bases. The clonotype comes from an adult with an advanced solid tumor such as melanoma, head and neck, liver or kidney cancer. The CDR3: CSVGTGDYNEQFF. The CDR3 DNA sequence: TGCAGCGTAGGGACAGGGGACTACAATGAGCAGTTCTTC.